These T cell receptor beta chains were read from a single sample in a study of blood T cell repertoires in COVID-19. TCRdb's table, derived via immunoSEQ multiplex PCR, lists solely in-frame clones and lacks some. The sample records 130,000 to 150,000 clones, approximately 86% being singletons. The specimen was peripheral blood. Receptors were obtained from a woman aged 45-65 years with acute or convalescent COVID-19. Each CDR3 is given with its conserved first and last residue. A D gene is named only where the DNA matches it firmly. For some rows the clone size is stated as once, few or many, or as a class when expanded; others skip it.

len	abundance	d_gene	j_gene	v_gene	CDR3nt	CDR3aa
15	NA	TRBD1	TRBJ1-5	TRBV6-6	TGTGCCAGCAGCGCCGGGACAGGGGGCCGACAGCCCCAGCATTTT	CASSAGTGGRQPQHF
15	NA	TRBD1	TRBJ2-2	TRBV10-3	TGTGCCATCTTTAGGGGACAGGGGGGCACCGGGGAGCTGTTTTTT	CAIFRGQGGTGELFF
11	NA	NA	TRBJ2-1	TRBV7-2	TGTGCCAGCAGCCTAACCTATGAGCAGTTCTTC	CASSLTYEQFF
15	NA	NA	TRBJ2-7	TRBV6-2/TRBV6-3	TGTGCCAGCAGTTATTCTTCGGGAACGACCTACGAGCAGTACTTC	CASSYSSGTTYEQYF
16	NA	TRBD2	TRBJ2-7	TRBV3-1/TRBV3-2	TGTGCCAGCAGCTTTCTGGGGTCTAGCGGTGCCTACGAGCAGTACTTC	CASSFLGSSGAYEQYF
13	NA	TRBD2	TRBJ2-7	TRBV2	TGTGCCAGCAGTGGGCTAGCGGGAGGGGAGCAGTACTTC	CASSGLAGGEQYF
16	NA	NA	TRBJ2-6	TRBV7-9	TGTGCCAGCAGCTTAGCTCGGGGCTCTGGGGCCAACGTCCTGACTTTC	CASSLARGSGANVLTF
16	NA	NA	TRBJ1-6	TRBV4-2	TGTGCCAGCAGCCACCTCGGGGGAGGAGAGGGGTCACCCCTCCACTTT	CASSHLGGGEGSPLHF
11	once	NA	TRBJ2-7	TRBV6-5	TGTGCCAGCAGTCTACTCTACGAGCAGTACTTC	CASSLLYEQYF
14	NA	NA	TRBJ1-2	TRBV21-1	TGTGCCAGCACCGTGACAGGGGATAACTATGGCTACACCTTC	CASTVTGDNYGYTF
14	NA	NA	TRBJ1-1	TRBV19	TGTGCCAGTAGTCAAGGGGGTGGGAACACTGAAGCTTTCTTT	CASSQGGGNTEAFF
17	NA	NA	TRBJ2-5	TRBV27	TGTGCCAGCAGTACCCAACGGTGGGGCAGGGAAGGGGAGACCCAGTACTTC	CASSTQRWGREGETQYF
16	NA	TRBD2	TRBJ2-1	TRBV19	TGTGCCAGTAGCTTTCCCAGCGGGAGCTCCTACAATGAGCAGTTCTTC	CASSFPSGSSYNEQFF
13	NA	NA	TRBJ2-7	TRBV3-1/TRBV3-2	TGTGCCAGCAGCCTTACGCGGGGCCACGAGCAGTACTTC	CASSLTRGHEQYF
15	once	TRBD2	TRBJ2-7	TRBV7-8	TGTGCCAGCAGCTTAGTGCGCGGGGGGGCCTCCGAGCAGTACTTC	CASSLVRGGASEQYF
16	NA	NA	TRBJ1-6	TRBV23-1	TGCGCCAGCAGTCAATCGGGGAGTCTTTACAATTCACCCCTCCACTTT	CASSQSGSLYNSPLHF
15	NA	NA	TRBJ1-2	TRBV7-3	TGTGCCAGCAGCTTAGGGCCAGGGAAGGGCTATGGCTACACCTTC	CASSLGPGKGYGYTF
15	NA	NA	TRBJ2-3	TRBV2	TGTGCCAGCAGTGAAGGGCAGGGGGGCCCAGATACGCAGTATTTT	CASSEGQGGPDTQYF
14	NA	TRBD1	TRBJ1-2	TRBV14	TGTGCCAGCAGCTGGACAGGGAGGTACTATGGCTACACCTTC	CASSWTGRYYGYTF
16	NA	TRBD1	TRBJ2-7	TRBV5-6	TGTGCCAGCAGCTTGGCCCGGACAGGGACTCCCTACGAGCAGTACTTC	CASSLARTGTPYEQYF
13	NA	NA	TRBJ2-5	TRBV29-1	TGCAGCGTACCTTTCGAGGACCAAGAGACCCAGTACTTC	CSVPFEDQETQYF
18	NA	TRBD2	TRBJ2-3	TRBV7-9	TGTGCCAGCACCTGGCAGACTAGCGGGGGGGGCGGCACAGATACGCAGTATTTT	CASTWQTSGGGGTDTQYF
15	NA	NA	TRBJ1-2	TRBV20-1	TGCAGTGCTAGTGGGTCGAGAGGGTCTAACTATGGCTACACCTTC	CSASGSRGSNYGYTF
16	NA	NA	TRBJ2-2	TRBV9	TGTGCCAGCAGCGTAGGTTCAAGCGGAAACACCGGGGAGCTGTTTTTT	CASSVGSSGNTGELFF
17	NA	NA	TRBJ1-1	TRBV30	TGTGCCTGGAGTGTTCCGGGGAGGGAAATTAATGGCCCTGAAGCTTTCTTT	CAWSVPGREINGPEAFF
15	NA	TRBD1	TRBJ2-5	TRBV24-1	TGTGCCACCAGTGACCGGACAGGTTTACAAGAGACCCAGTACTTC	CATSDRTGLQETQYF
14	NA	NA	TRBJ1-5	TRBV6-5	TGTGCCAGCAGTCCCCAGGGGTCCACTCAGCCCCAGCATTTT	CASSPQGSTQPQHF
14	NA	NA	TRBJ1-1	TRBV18	TGTGCCAGCTCACCACAGGAGAAGAACACTGAAGCTTTCTTT	CASSPQEKNTEAFF
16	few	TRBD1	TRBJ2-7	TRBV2	TGTGCCAGCAGGACTTACAGGGGCTACGATACCTACGAGCAGTACTTC	CASRTYRGYDTYEQYF
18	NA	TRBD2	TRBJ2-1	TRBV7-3	TGTGCCAGCAGCTTCACCGGGACTAGCGGGGGTTCCTACAATGAGCAGTTCTTC	CASSFTGTSGGSYNEQFF
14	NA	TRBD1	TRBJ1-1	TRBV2	TGTGCCAGCAGTGTCCGACAGGGAGGAACTGAAGCTTTCTTT	CASSVRQGGTEAFF
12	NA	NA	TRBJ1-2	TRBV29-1	TGCAGCGTTACGACAGACTTCTATGGCTACACCTTC	CSVTTDFYGYTF
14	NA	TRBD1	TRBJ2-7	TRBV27	TGTGCCAGCAAGCCACCGGGACAGGGCTACGAGCAGTACTTC	CASKPPGQGYEQYF
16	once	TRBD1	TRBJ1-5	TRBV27	TGTGCCAGCAGAACAGGACAGGCTGAATTCTATCAGCCCCAGCATTTT	CASRTGQAEFYQPQHF
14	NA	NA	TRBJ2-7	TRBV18	TGTGCCAGCCACCTGGGGGCCAGCTCCTACGAGCAGTACTTC	CASHLGASSYEQYF
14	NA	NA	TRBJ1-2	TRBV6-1	TGTGCCAGCAGTGACCCATCTCGGAACTATGGCTACACCTTC	CASSDPSRNYGYTF
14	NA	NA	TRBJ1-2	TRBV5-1	TGCGCCAGCAGCTTGGTAGGGGTCGGCTATGGCTACACCTTC	CASSLVGVGYGYTF
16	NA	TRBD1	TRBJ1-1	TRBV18	TGTGCCAGCTCACTTTTAGGGACAGGGGCGAACACTGAAGCTTTCTTT	CASSLLGTGANTEAFF
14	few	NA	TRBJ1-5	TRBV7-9	TGTGCCAGCAGCTTCCCAGGGAGCAATCAGCCCCAGCATTTT	CASSFPGSNQPQHF
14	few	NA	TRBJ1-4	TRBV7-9	TGTGCCAGCAGCTTAGTGGCGGGTAATGAAAAACTGTTTTTT	CASSLVAGNEKLFF
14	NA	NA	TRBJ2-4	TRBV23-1	TGCGCCAGCAGTCAATCTCACAGTAAAAACATTCAGTACTTC	CASSQSHSKNIQYF
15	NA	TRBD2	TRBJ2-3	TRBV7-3	TGTGCCAGCAGCTTAAGACTAGCGGGAATAGATACGCAGTATTTT	CASSLRLAGIDTQYF
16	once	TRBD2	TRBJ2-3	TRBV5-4	TGTGCCAGCAGCTTGAAGCGGGAACGAAGCACAGATACGCAGTATTTT	CASSLKRERSTDTQYF
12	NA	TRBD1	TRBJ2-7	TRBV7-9	TGTGCCAGCAGTTCAGGGGGCCACGAGCAGTACTTC	CASSSGGHEQYF
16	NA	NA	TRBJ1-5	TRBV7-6	TGTGCCAGCAGCTTAGCGCGAGGGTCGGGCAATCAGCCCCAGCATTTT	CASSLARGSGNQPQHF
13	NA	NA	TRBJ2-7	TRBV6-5	TGTGCCAGCACGTCGGGAAAGATCTACGAGCAGTACTTC	CASTSGKIYEQYF
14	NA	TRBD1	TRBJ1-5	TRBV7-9	TGTGCCAGCAGCCTGGGACAGGTCAATCAGCCCCAGCATTTT	CASSLGQVNQPQHF
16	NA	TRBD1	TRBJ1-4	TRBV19	TGTGCCAGTACCTCTGAGAGGGACAGGGATAATGAAAAACTGTTTTTT	CASTSERDRDNEKLFF